This T cell receptor beta chain is from a study of T-cell memory formation after mild COVID-19. The wider study: Largely donor-specific sequence clusters came from two donors.

With V trimmed by 3 bases and J by 1 base, 2 bases remained unmatched. The CDR3 extends over 15 amino acids. Study findings and constraints: Later expanders leaned CD4+, whereas day 15 to 85 contracting clones were balanced CD4/CD8. Mainly in CM and EM were contracting CD4+ clones; CD8+ were in EMRA. Second-wave clones with a day 37 peak had unconfirmed SARS-CoV-2 specificity.

TCRdb re-derived calls from the 5' RACE reads in MiXCR, one entry per CDR3 protein. This sample has 150,000 to 200,000 distinct CDR3 sequences, with approximately 10% found just once. This clonotype was found a few times. Its specificity is unknown. The sequenced sample consisted of PBMCs or a T cell subset sorted from them (not recorded which). The chain combines TRBV12-3 or TRBV12-4 with TRBJ2-2, with 7 bases that match TRBD1. This TCR derives from a man aged 18-30 years who had mild COVID-19 (a few samples of this study predate the infection). Cell type and time point are not known. The CDR3 protein is CASSFRQGNTGELFF. The CDR3, as DNA: TGTGCCAGCAGTTTTAGACAGGGGAACACCGGGGAGCTGTTTTTT.